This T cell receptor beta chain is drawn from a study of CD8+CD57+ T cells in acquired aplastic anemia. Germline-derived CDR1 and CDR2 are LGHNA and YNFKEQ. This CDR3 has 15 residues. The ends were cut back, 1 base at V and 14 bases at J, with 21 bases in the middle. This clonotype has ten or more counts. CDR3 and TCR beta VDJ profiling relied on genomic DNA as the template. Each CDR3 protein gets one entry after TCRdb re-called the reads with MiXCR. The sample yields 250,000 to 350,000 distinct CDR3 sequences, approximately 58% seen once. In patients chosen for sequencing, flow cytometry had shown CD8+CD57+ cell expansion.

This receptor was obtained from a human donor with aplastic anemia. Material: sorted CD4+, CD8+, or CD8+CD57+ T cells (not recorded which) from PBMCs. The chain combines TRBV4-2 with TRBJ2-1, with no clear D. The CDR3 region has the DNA TGTGCCAGCAGCCAAGGATCCCAACAAGGACCGGCGGAGTTCTTC. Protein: CASSQGSQQGPAEFF.